These 27 T cell receptor beta chains originate from one sample sequenced in a study of beta chain features in type 1 diabetes. Expressed TCRB transcripts were sequenced because the entire RNA isolate underwent reverse transcription. The table came from immunoSEQ multiplex PCR; TCRdb's copy has only in-frame clones and leaves some out. The data show some 410,000 clones, approximately 10% seen once. The sequencing input was naive CD4+ T cells from blood. Every receptor here comes from a woman younger than 35 in good health.

This chain connects TRBV4-1 to TRBJ2-1, with D possibly TRBD1 on 5 matching bases. The CDR3 is 17 amino acids. Trimming cost V 0 bases and J 0 bases, with 12 bases left between them. Germline V gene data show CDR1 as MGHRA and CDR2 as YSYEKL. Written as DNA, the CDR3 is TGCGCCAGCAGCCAAGATCTCGGACACCCCTCCTACAATGAGCAGTTCTTC. Its translation is CASSQDLGHPSYNEQFF.

The CDR3 DNA reads as TGTGCCAGCAGCTTAGACACAGGGTTCTACGAGCAGTACTTC. This encodes CASSLDTGFYEQYF. The V call is TRBV11-2, the J call TRBJ2-7, with D possibly matching TRBD1 (6 bases). The V gene's germline CDR1 is SGHAT and CDR2 FQNNGV. V shed 0 bases and J shed 3 bases, with 9 bases lying between them. The CDR3 length is 14 residues.

This clone was counted between two and nine times. The genes are TRBV7-2 and TRBJ2-5, with D possibly matching TRBD2 (7 bases). Germline lookup yields CDR1 SGHTA and CDR2 FQGNSA. The CDR3 totals 15 residues. V was shortened by 5 bases and J by 3 bases, with 16 bases between the two germline ends. CDR3 coding DNA: TGTGCCAGCAGCCGAGGGGGGGCGAACGAAGAGACCCAGTACTTC. Protein: CASSRGGANEETQYF.

The chain's CDR3 is CASSRVDRGPAYGYTF. CDR3 nucleotides: TGCGCCAGCAGCCGGGTTGACAGGGGTCCTGCCTATGGCTACACCTTC. The J gene is TRBJ1-2, the V gene TRBV4-3, with 8 nucleotides matching TRBD1. Germline lookup yields CDR1 LGHNA and CDR2 YSLEER. V lost 4 bases, J lost 4 bases, and 11 bases stayed unmatched. The CDR3 runs 16 residues.

This clone showed up just a few times. The J gene is TRBJ1-5, the V gene TRBV7-6; the D is unclear. Germline CDR1 is SGHVS and CDR2 is FNYEAQ. The V end was cut by 0 bases, the J end by 4 bases, with 4 bases between. There are 13 residues in the CDR3. CDR3 nucleotide sequence: TGTGCCAGCAGCTTAGCTGATAATCAGCCCCAGCATTTT. It codes for CASSLADNQPQHF.

V gene TRBV14 combines with J gene TRBJ2-3; 9 nucleotides agree with TRBD1. The CDR3 is 14 amino acids. In germline, CDR1 is SGHDN, CDR2 FVKESK. V shed 4 bases, J shed 5 bases, and the junction held 4 bases outside the gene matches. The CDR3, as DNA: TGTGCCAGCAGCCCCCGACAGGGGGTAGATACGCAGTATTTT. Protein sequence: CASSPRQGVDTQYF.

The V call is TRBV27, the J call TRBJ2-4; D possibly corresponds to TRBD2 (6 bases). This CDR3 spans 13 amino acids. V gave up 6 bases and J gave up 8 bases, with 14 bases separating them. CDR1 is MNHEY and CDR2 is SMNVEV in the germline V gene (reference sequence). The CDR3 sequence: CASRMGSGDIQYF. The CDR3 DNA reads as TGTGCCAGCAGGATGGGGTCGGGAGACATTCAGTACTTC.

This clone was counted between two and nine times. Here the CDR3 DNA reads TGCGCCAGCAGTCAATCGAAAAGAGGGAAGGGTGCGTCCTACGAGCAGTACGTC. Protein: CASSQSKRGKGASYEQYV. J is TRBJ2-7 and V is TRBV23-1; TRBD2 is a possible D gene (5 bases). TRBV23-1 is given ORF status, its function remaining uncertain. The CDR3 extends over 18 amino acids. The V end lost 0 bases, the J end lost 1 base, and 19 bases lay between the germline ends.

This clone was counted only a few times. The CDR3 here is CSVEQGAITNYGYTF. CDR3 coding DNA: TGCAGCGTTGAACAAGGGGCGATAACTAACTATGGCTACACCTTC. V usage is TRBV29-1 and J usage is TRBJ1-2; TRBD1 might be the D (5 bases). The CDR3 is 15 residues long. The V end was cut by 2 bases, the J end by 0 bases, with 13 bases between. Looked up from germline, CDR1 is SQVTM and CDR2 is ANQGSEA.

This clone has just a few counts. V is TRBV7-9 and J is TRBJ2-3, with a tentative D call TRBD2 (5 bases). There are 13 residues in the CDR3. V gave up 5 bases and J gave up 5 bases, with 11 bases separating them. CDR1 is SEHNR, CDR2 FQNEAQ, per germline (reference sequence). CDR3 amino acids: CASSPNSGDTQYF. The CDR3 DNA is TGTGCCAGCAGCCCCAACAGCGGAGATACGCAGTATTTT.

The chain combines TRBV7-9 with TRBJ1-1, with a weak D call TRBD1 (6 bases). The CDR3 covers 13 residues. Trimming removed 0 bases at V and 10 bases at J, with 12 bases between. Germline assignment: CDR1 SEHNR and CDR2 FQNEAQ (reference sequence). The CDR3, as DNA: TGTGCCAGCAGCTTAGCAAACAGGGCCGGAGCTTTCTTT. Translated: CASSLANRAGAFF.

This clone was detected a few times. This sequence joins TRBV27 and TRBJ2-6; unclear D gene. CDR3 length equals 14 residues. The germline CDR1 and CDR2 sequences are MNHEY and SMNVEV (reference sequence). With 10 bases removed from V and 4 bases from J, the gap between germline ends came to 14 bases. The CDR3 DNA is TGTGCCACCGGACCCGCCCTAGGGGCCAACGTCCTGACTTTC. Translated, it gives CATGPALGANVLTF.

Turning to this clone: The same CDR3 is also encoded by other DNA sequences in this sample. The rearrangement uses TRBV6-5 and TRBJ1-5; unclear D gene. The CDR3 is made up of 14 amino acids. The V end was cut by 2 bases, the J end by 0 bases, with 5 bases between. Germline CDR1 is MNHEY and CDR2 is SVGAGI. The CDR3 nucleotides read TGTGCCAGCAGTTACAGGGATAGCAATCAGCCCCAGCATTTT. Its protein is CASSYRDSNQPQHF.

This clone was picked up a small number of times. The chain has TRBV20-1 and TRBJ1-1, with a tentative D call TRBD1 (6 bases). The CDR3 covers 11 residues. Deletions cut 5 bases from V and 8 bases from J, with 12 bases between. CDR1 DFQATT and CDR2 SNEGSKA come from the germline V gene (reference sequence). The CDR3 loop reads CSAAQGSEAFF. DNA for the CDR3: TGCAGTGCTGCACAGGGCTCCGAAGCTTTCTTT.

This clone was seen only a few times. The V call is TRBV5-1, the J call TRBJ1-1, with D hard to call. CDR1 SGHRS and CDR2 YFSETQ come from the germline V gene. The CDR3 extends over 12 amino acids. Trimming left V 3 bases short and J 5 bases short, with 8 bases between. The DNA for the CDR3 is TGCGCCAGCAGCTCGGGGTGGACTGAAGCTTTCTTT. It yields the protein CASSSGWTEAFF.

Note on this clone: The sample has other DNA sequences that encode this CDR3 too. The chain combines TRBV29-1 with TRBJ1-1, with no clear D. CDR1 SQVTM and CDR2 ANQGSEA come from the germline V gene. The CDR3 is 10 residues long. The ends were cut back, 7 bases at V and 2 bases at J, with 5 bases in the middle. In DNA, the CDR3 is TGCAGCGGGTCAAACACTGAAGCTTTCTTT. Residues: CSGSNTEAFF.

J is TRBJ1-5 and V is TRBV7-2; D is unclear. V dropped 2 bases and J dropped 5 bases, with 10 bases sitting between them. The length of the CDR3 is 14 residues. Per the germline V gene, CDR1 is SGHTA and CDR2 is FQGNSA. CDR3 in DNA: TGTGCCAGCAGCTTATACGGGTTAGATCAGCCCCAGCATTTT. Translation: CASSLYGLDQPQHF.

The chain couples TRBV7-3 to TRBJ2-7; 12 nucleotides match TRBD2. With V trimmed by 0 bases and J by 5 bases, 2 bases remained unmatched. This CDR3 is built from 15 residues. Germline values: CDR1 SGHTA, CDR2 FQGTGA. In nucleotides, the CDR3 is TGTGCCAGCAGCTTAACGACTAGCGGGAGCCACGAGCAGTACTTC. It yields the protein CASSLTTSGSHEQYF.

This clone was observed a handful of times. The chain combines TRBV5-1 with TRBJ2-3, with D unresolved. The CDR3 covers 13 residues. The ends were cut back, 0 bases at V and 2 bases at J, with 4 bases in the middle. Germline values: CDR1 SGHRS, CDR2 YFSETQ. The CDR3 nucleotides are TGCGCCAGCAGCTTGGCCCACACAGATACGCAGTATTTT. The encoded protein is CASSLAHTDTQYF.

This clone was found a few times. This chain links TRBV2 with TRBJ1-1; TRBD1 matches 8 bases. Germline V gives CDR1 SNHLY, CDR2 FYNNEI. The CDR3 covers 13 residues. Germline trimming cut 6 bases from V and 6 bases from J; bases unmatched to any gene: 6. The CDR3 bases are TGTGCCAGCAGCAAGGGACAGGCGGCTGAAGCTTTCTTT. Its translation is CASSKGQAAEAFF.

This clone appeared a few times. V gene TRBV7-9 combines with J gene TRBJ2-1, with 8 bases identical to TRBD2. The germline CDR1 and CDR2 sequences are SEHNR and FQNEAQ (reference sequence). V dropped 6 bases and J dropped 1; count of bases not matched to a gene: 2. The CDR3 sequence is 14 residues long. The CDR3 loop reads CASSTGGSYNEQFF. CDR3 bases: TGTGCCAGCAGTACGGGGGGGTCCTACAATGAGCAGTTCTTC.

The chain is built from TRBV4-3 and TRBJ2-4; 7 bases align to TRBD1. CDR1 and CDR2 from the germline V gene are LGHNA and YSLEER. The CDR3 consists of 16 residues. Unmatched junction bases numbered 8, after V lost 5 bases and J lost 1 base. The CDR3 spells CASSKTGQSAKNIQYF. CDR3 in DNA: TGCGCCAGCAGCAAAACGGGACAGTCGGCCAAAAACATTCAGTACTTC.

This clone was counted a few times. V and J are TRBV5-1 and TRBJ2-1; D is perhaps TRBD1 or TRBD2 (6 bases each). Germline V lookup: CDR1 SGHRS, CDR2 YFSETQ. The CDR3 has 16 amino acids. The V end lost 3 bases, the J end lost 2 bases, and 15 bases lay between the germline ends. The CDR3 is CASSWGASSAYNEQFF. CDR3 nucleotide sequence: TGCGCCAGCAGCTGGGGGGCTTCCAGCGCCTACAATGAGCAGTTCTTC.

This clone came up a few times. The CDR3 nucleotides are TGTGCCAGCAGCCGACACCAGTCAGAGGGCTACACCTTC. This gives the protein CASSRHQSEGYTF. This chain uses TRBV7-9 with TRBJ1-2, with D unresolved. V dropped 5 bases and J dropped 8 bases, with 15 bases sitting between them. The CDR3 is 13 residues long. The V gene's germline CDR1 is SEHNR and CDR2 FQNEAQ (reference sequence). Full variable domain (remainder filled in from reference TRBV7-9 and TRBJ1-2): DTGVSQNPRHKITKRGQNVTFRCDPISEHNRLYWYRQTLGQGPEFLTYFQNEAQLEKSRLLSDRFSAERPKGSFSTLEIQRTEQGDSAMYLCASSRHQSEGYTFGSGTRLTVV.

This clone was picked up a small number of times. The V gene is TRBV4-3, the J gene TRBJ2-4; 10 nucleotides align to TRBD2. The CDR3 sequence is 17 residues long. Trimming removed 3 bases from V and 0 bases from J; junction bases left unmatched: 5. From germline, CDR1 is LGHNA and CDR2 YSLEER. The CDR3 spells CASSHQRGGSAKNIQYF. As DNA, the CDR3 is TGCGCCAGCAGCCACCAGCGGGGGGGGTCAGCCAAAAACATTCAGTACTTC.

This clone was detected only a few times. V usage is TRBV5-4 and J usage is TRBJ2-2; the D is unclear. Trimming cost V 0 bases and J 9 bases, with 9 bases left between them. From germline, CDR1 is SGHNT and CDR2 YYREEE (reference sequence). The CDR3 totals 13 residues. CDR3: CASSLGTMRELFF. DNA of the CDR3: TGTGCCAGCAGCTTGGGTACTATGCGGGAGCTGTTTTTT.

The chain couples TRBV7-2 to TRBJ1-2; 7 nucleotides agree with TRBD1. The CDR3 sequence is 13 residues long. V shed 5 bases, J shed 2 bases, and the junction held 2 bases outside the gene matches. Per the germline V gene, CDR1 is SGHTA and CDR2 is FQGNSA. CDR3 loop: CASSPRGNYGYTF. CDR3 nucleotide sequence: TGTGCCAGCAGCCCCAGGGGGAACTATGGCTACACCTTC.